The subject of this entry is one T cell receptor (beta chain). This specimen comes from a study of T cell changes during pregnancy in multiple sclerosis. The assay was immunoSEQ multiplex PCR, and TCRdb's table has in-frame clones only and misses some. The sample shows around 50,000 clones, roughly 93% of them seen only once. Germline-derived CDR1 and CDR2 are MNHEY and SVGAGI. The CDR3 contains 15 residues. V shed 5 bases and J shed 2 bases, with 13 bases lying between them. The chain carries TRBV6-5 and TRBJ1-5; D is perhaps TRBD1 (5 bases). The receptor was isolated from a female donor with multiple sclerosis, enrolled in a pregnancy study. The specimen was CD8+ T cells from peripheral blood mononuclear cells, collected in the second trimester of pregnancy. The CDR3 is CASSVGGTGNQPQHF. CDR3 nucleotides: TGTGCCAGCAGTGTCGGGGGAACGGGCAATCAGCCCCAGCATTTT.